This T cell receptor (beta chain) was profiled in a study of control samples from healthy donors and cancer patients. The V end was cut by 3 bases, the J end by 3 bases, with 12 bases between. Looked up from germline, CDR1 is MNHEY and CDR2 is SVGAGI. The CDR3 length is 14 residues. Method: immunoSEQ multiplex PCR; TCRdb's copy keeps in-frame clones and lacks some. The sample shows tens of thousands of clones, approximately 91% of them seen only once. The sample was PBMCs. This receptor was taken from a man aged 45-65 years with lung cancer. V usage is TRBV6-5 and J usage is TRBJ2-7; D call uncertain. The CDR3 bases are TGTGCCAGCAGTTATCATGGACCAGGCTACGAGCAGTACTTC. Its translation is CASSYHGPGYEQYF.